These T cell receptor beta chains were read from a single sample in a study of cytomegalovirus exposure and HLA in healthy donors. The data were produced by immunoSEQ multiplex PCR, yet TCRdb's version contains in-frame clones alone and is incomplete. Recorded for this sample: 150,000 to 200,000 clones. The sequencing sample was made of PBMCs. The receptor source for this set is a man aged 25-45 years in good health and CMV-seronegative. CDR3s include the opening cysteine and the closing phenylalanine or tryptophan. The D gene is left open where the match is weak.

v_call	d_call	j_call	cdr3_nt	cdr3_aa
TRBV19	NA	TRBJ1-2	TGTGCCAGTAGTATAGTCCAGGGAACGTATGGCTACACCTTC	CASSIVQGTYGYTF
TRBV5-1	NA	TRBJ2-5	TGCGCCAGCAGCTTCGAAGAGACCCAGTACTTC	CASSFEETQYF
TRBV7-2	TRBD1	TRBJ1-3	TGTGCCACCGCCCGGGACAGGGCTGGAAACACCATATATTTT	CATARDRAGNTIYF
TRBV5-1	TRBD2	TRBJ2-1	TGCGCCAGCAGCTTGGAGGCGGGAGCCCTGTACAATGAGCAGTTCTTC	CASSLEAGALYNEQFF
TRBV5-4	TRBD1	TRBJ2-2	TGTGCCAGCAGTTCCGGGACAGGGGTCCTGAACACCGGGGAGCTGTTTTTT	CASSSGTGVLNTGELFF
TRBV28	NA	TRBJ2-7	TGTGCCAGCGGAGGGACCACCTCTCGGGAGCAGTACTTC	CASGGTTSREQYF
TRBV5-1	TRBD1	TRBJ2-2	TGCGCCAGCAGCTTGGATTTGGGTACCGGGACAGTGCTGTTTTTT	CASSLDLGTGTVLFF
TRBV5-1	NA	TRBJ1-1	TGCGCCAGCAGCTTGGAGGGGCTAAGGACTGAAGCTTTCTTT	CASSLEGLRTEAFF
TRBV4-3	TRBD2	TRBJ2-3	TGCGCCAGCAGCCCCCAGGGACTAGCGGCTGCAGATACGCAGTATTTT	CASSPQGLAAADTQYF
TRBV21-1	NA	TRBJ1-4	TGTGCCAGCAGCTACGGGGGGACTAATGAAAAACTGTTTTTT	CASSYGGTNEKLFF
TRBV2	NA	TRBJ2-3	TGTGCCAGCAGAATACAGTCTTTAAGCACAGATACGCAGTATTTT	CASRIQSLSTDTQYF
TRBV7-9	TRBD2	TRBJ2-5	TGTGCCAGCAGCTTTGGCGGGGGTCAAGAGACCCAGTACTTC	CASSFGGGQETQYF
TRBV7-3	NA	TRBJ2-3	TGTGCCAGCAGCCCGGCGCCGCGGGGTACGCAGTATTTT	CASSPAPRGTQYF
TRBV7-9	TRBD2	TRBJ2-5	TGTGCCAGCACCCACAGGTTGGGACTAACAGAGACCCAGTACTTC	CASTHRLGLTETQYF
TRBV5-1	TRBD1	TRBJ1-6	TGCGCCAGCAGCTTGGGTTTCCCCGGGACAGGATCTTCACCCCTCCACTTT	CASSLGFPGTGSSPLHF
TRBV7-9	TRBD1	TRBJ1-2	TGTGCCAGCAGCTTGGGACAGGGGGGCTATGGCTACACCTTC	CASSLGQGGYGYTF
TRBV18	TRBD1	TRBJ2-5	TGTGCCAGCTTACCGGACAGGGGTGAGACCCAGTACTTC	CASLPDRGETQYF
TRBV2	TRBD1	TRBJ2-2	TGTGCCAGCACAGGGGGCGCTGATGGGACCGGGGAGCTGTTTTTT	CASTGGADGTGELFF
TRBV6-5	NA	TRBJ1-1	TGTGCCAGCAGTTACGGGGAGATGAACACTGAAGCTTTCTTT	CASSYGEMNTEAFF
TRBV28	NA	TRBJ1-1	TGTGCCAGCAGTTTCCCGGGGTGGTACACTGAAGCTTTCTTT	CASSFPGWYTEAFF
TRBV11-2	NA	TRBJ2-7	TGTGCCAGCAGCTTTGCCGCCCGGGCAGGGATCTACGAGCAGTACTTC	CASSFAARAGIYEQYF
TRBV5-6	NA	TRBJ2-7	TGTGCCAGCGGCCGGCGGGGTAGCACCTACGAGCAGTACTTC	CASGRRGSTYEQYF
TRBV7-7	TRBD2	TRBJ2-1	TGTGCCAGCAGCCCTTCCTTTTCAGCGGGAGGCCCCGCACACAATGAGCAGTTCTTC	CASSPSFSAGGPAHNEQFF
TRBV28	TRBD1	TRBJ2-2	TGTGCCAGCAGTTTACCGGGACAGCTTTACACCGGGGAGCTGTTTTTT	CASSLPGQLYTGELFF
TRBV19	TRBD1	TRBJ1-1	TGTGCCAGTCTCCATAGGACAGGGTGGATCACTGAAGCTTTCTTT	CASLHRTGWITEAFF
TRBV27	NA	TRBJ2-1	NA	CASSSSGGEQFF
TRBV30	TRBD1	TRBJ1-2	TGTGCCTGGAGTGTACTAGGGGGCGCTGAGGGCTACACCTTC	CAWSVLGGAEGYTF
TRBV28	TRBD1	TRBJ1-4	TGTGCCAGCAGTACCTTGACAGGGCTAGGAGAAAAACTGTTTTTT	CASSTLTGLGEKLFF
TRBV5-6	NA	TRBJ2-3	TGTGCCAGCAGCTTGGTGTTCCCAGGGGGCACAGATACGCAGTATTTT	CASSLVFPGGTDTQYF
TRBV7-8	NA	TRBJ2-7	TGTGCCAGCAGCCGGACAGTCACTCCCTACGAGCAGTACTTC	CASSRTVTPYEQYF
TRBV19	NA	TRBJ2-1	TGTGCCAGTAGTATTACGGGAGCGGACTACAATGAGCAGTTCTTC	CASSITGADYNEQFF
TRBV19	NA	TRBJ1-1	TGTGCCAGTAGTATAGGTTTCGGACAGAGTGAAGCTTTCTTT	CASSIGFGQSEAFF
TRBV10-3	TRBD1	TRBJ1-3	TGTGCCATCAGTGAGTCTTGGACAGGGGCTCTCGGAAACACCATATATTTT	CAISESWTGALGNTIYF
TRBV5-1	TRBD1	TRBJ2-7	TGCGCCAGCAGCTTGAGGGCAGGGGGTGTCTACGAGCAGTACTTC	CASSLRAGGVYEQYF
TRBV27	TRBD1	TRBJ2-1	TGTGCCAGCAGTTTATTAGGGACAGGGGCCAATGAGCAGTTCTTC	CASSLLGTGANEQFF
TRBV11-3	TRBD1	TRBJ1-6	TGTGCCAGCAGCGAAAGGTGGGGGACAGGGCAATCACCCCTCCACTTT	CASSERWGTGQSPLHF
TRBV11-2	TRBD1	TRBJ1-2	TGTGCCAGCAGCTTAGCGGGACAGGGGGCTTCGGATGGCTACACCTTC	CASSLAGQGASDGYTF
TRBV27	TRBD1	TRBJ1-2	TGTGCCAGCAGATCGACAGGGGGCAGTTATGGCTACACCTTC	CASRSTGGSYGYTF
TRBV6-5	TRBD1	TRBJ2-2	TGTGCCAGCAGAAGACAGGGCACCGGGGAGCTGTTTTTT	CASRRQGTGELFF
TRBV19	NA	TRBJ1-2	TGTGCCAGTAGAACAGGCCACCCTTGGGTTGGCTACACCTTC	CASRTGHPWVGYTF
TRBV6-5	NA	TRBJ1-3	TGTGCCAGCAGAAACAGTGACCTTGGAAACACCATATATTTT	CASRNSDLGNTIYF
TRBV30	NA	TRBJ2-6	TGTGCCTGGATCGGTGGACTCATAACCCCCTCATCTGGGGCCAACGTCCTGACTTTC	CAWIGGLITPSSGANVLTF
TRBV10-1	NA	TRBJ2-1	TGCGCCAGCAGTGAGGTCGGAGAAGCCAATGAGCAGTTCTTC	CASSEVGEANEQFF
TRBV29-1	TRBD2	TRBJ2-1	TGCAGCGTTAGGACTAGCAGCAGCGGTGAGCAGTTCTTC	CSVRTSSSGEQFF
TRBV9	NA	TRBJ2-7	TGTGCCAGCAGCGTAGGGCCTCAGGGGGGCTACGAGCAGTACTTC	CASSVGPQGGYEQYF
TRBV5-1	TRBD1	TRBJ1-2	TGCGCCAGCAGCTTGTGGGGACAGGGGACTAACTATGGCTACACCTTC	CASSLWGQGTNYGYTF
TRBV4-2	TRBD2	TRBJ2-7	TGTGCCAGCAGCCAAGATACGCGGGGGGCCTACGAGCAGTACTTC	CASSQDTRGAYEQYF
TRBV5-1	TRBD1	TRBJ2-2	TGCGCCAGCAGCTTAAATTCAGGGGGTTTAAGCACCGGGGAGCTGTTTTTT	CASSLNSGGLSTGELFF
TRBV21-1	NA	TRBJ1-2	TGTGCCAGCAGCAAAGTGACAGGCAGCTATGGCTACACCTTC	CASSKVTGSYGYTF
TRBV18	NA	TRBJ2-3	TGTGCCAGCTCACCACCAAAGGGGCTTACAGATACGCAGTATTTT	CASSPPKGLTDTQYF